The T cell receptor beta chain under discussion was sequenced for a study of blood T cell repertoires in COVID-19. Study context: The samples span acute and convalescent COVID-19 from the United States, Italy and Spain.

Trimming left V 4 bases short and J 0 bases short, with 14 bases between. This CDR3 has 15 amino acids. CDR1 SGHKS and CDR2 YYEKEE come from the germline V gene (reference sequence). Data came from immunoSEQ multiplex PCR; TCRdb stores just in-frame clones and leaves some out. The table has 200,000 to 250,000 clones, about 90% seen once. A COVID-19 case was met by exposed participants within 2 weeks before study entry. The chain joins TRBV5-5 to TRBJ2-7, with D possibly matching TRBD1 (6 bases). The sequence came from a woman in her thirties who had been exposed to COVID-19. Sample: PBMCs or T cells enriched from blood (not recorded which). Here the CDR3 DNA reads TGTGCCAGCAGCACCATAACAGGGCTCTCCTACGAGCAGTACTTC. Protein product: CASSTITGLSYEQYF.